The T cell receptor (beta chain) described here comes from a study of blood T cell repertoires in COVID-19. In the study overall: Samples taken during acute and convalescent COVID-19 were collected in the United States, Italy and Spain.

Original methodology: Estimates of nucleated cell counts were drawn from the amplification of reference gene primers. TCRdb's table, derived via immunoSEQ multiplex PCR, lists solely in-frame clones and lacks some. That table supplies the V and J calls and clone size; D and trimming were determined from the DNA. Among approximately 380,000 clones listed, 91% were seen once. This CDR3 has 15 residues. Germline trimming cut 4 bases from V and 2 bases from J; bases unmatched to any gene: 3. CDR1 is MRHNA and CDR2 is SNTAGT in the germline V gene. This study enrolled people aged roughly 18 to 89 from about two dozen US geographic areas. The study recruited exposed participants who had met a COVID-19 case within 2 weeks before entry.

The clonotype was recovered from a woman between 35 and 50 years old who had been exposed to COVID-19. Sequenced material: PBMCs or T cells enriched from blood (not recorded which). The rearrangement links TRBV6-4 to TRBJ2-5; TRBD2 aligns across 11 bases. Written as DNA, the CDR3 is TGTGCCAGCAGTGCAGTAGCGGGGGGGCAAGAGACCCAGTACTTC. Translation: CASSAVAGGQETQYF.